The source of this T cell receptor (beta chain) is a study of beta chain features in type 1 diabetes. This CDR3 is 13 amino acids long. Looked up from germline, CDR1 is SGHDN and CDR2 is FVKESK. Trimming removed 3 bases at V and 7 bases at J, with 9 bases between. Reverse transcribing all isolated RNA meant expressed TCRB transcripts were sequenced. Method: immunoSEQ multiplex PCR; TCRdb's copy keeps in-frame clones and lacks some. The data contain more than 250,000 clones, around 24% of them singletons. Study results and caveats: Shorter TCRB CDR3s, moderately but significantly so, were found in Type 1 diabetes patients in all four CD4+ subsets.

This clone was seen a few times. Its target is not known. Sequencing was performed on naive CD4+ T cells from blood. This TCR was sampled from a woman aged 25 to 39 with type 1 diabetes. The rearrangement joins TRBV14 to TRBJ2-2; possibly TRBD2 for D (6 bases). CDR3 protein: CASSQGLGGELFF. CDR3 DNA: TGTGCCAGCAGCCAGGGACTCGGCGGGGAGCTGTTTTTT. Supplemented by reference TRBV14 and TRBJ2-2, the full variable domain reads EAGVTQFPSHSVIEKGQTVTLRCDPISGHDNLYWYRRVMGKEIKFLLHFVKESKQDESGMPNNRFLAERTGGTYSTLKVQPAELEDSGVYFCASSQGLGGELFFGEGSRLTVL.